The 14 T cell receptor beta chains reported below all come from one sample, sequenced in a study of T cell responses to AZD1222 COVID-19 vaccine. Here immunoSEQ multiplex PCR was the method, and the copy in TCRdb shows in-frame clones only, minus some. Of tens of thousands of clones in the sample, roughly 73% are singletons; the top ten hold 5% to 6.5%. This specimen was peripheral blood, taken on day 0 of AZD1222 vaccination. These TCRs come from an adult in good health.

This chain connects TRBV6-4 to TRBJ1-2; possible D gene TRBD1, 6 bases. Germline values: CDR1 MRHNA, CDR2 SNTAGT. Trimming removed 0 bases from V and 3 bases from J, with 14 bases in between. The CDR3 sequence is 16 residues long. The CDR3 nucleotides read TGTGCCAGCAGTGACTCGTATCCAGGGGAACACTATGGCTACACCTTC. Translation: CASSDSYPGEHYGYTF.

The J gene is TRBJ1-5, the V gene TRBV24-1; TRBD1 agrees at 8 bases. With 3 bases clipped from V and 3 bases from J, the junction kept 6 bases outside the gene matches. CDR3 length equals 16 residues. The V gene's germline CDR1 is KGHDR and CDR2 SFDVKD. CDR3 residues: CATSDRTGTNNQPQHF. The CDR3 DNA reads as TGTGCCACCAGTGATAGGACAGGGACTAACAATCAGCCCCAGCATTTT.

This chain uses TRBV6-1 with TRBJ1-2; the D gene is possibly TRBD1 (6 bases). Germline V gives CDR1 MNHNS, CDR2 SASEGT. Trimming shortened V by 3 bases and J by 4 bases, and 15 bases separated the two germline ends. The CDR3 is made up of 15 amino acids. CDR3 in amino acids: CASSEGWGGSYGYTF. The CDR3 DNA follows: TGTGCCAGCAGTGAGGGGTGGGGGGGCAGCTATGGCTACACCTTC.

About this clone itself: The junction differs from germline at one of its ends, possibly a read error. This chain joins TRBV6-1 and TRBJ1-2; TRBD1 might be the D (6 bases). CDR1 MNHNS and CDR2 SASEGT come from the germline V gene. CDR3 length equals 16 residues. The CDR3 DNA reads TGTGCCAGCAGTCAAGCGAGGGGGGGGATTAACTATGGCTACACCTTC. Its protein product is CASSQARGGINYGYTF.

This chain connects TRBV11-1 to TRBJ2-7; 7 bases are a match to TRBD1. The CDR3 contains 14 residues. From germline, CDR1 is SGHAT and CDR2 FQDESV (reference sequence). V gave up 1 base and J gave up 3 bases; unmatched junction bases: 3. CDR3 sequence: CASSLGQGNYEQYF. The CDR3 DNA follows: TGTGCCAGCAGCTTAGGACAGGGCAACTACGAGCAGTACTTC. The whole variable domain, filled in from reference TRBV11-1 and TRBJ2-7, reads EAEVAQSPRYKITEKSQAVAFWCDPISGHATLYWYRQILGQGPELLVQFQDESVVDDSQLPKDRFSAERLKGVDSTLKIQPAELGDSAMYLCASSLGQGNYEQYFGPGTRLTVT.

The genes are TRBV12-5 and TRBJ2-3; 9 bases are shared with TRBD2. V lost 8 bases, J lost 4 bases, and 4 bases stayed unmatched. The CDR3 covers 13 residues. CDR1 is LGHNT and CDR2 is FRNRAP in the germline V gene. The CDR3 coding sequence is TGTGCTAGTACGGCGGGGGGGCCAGATACGCAGTATTTT. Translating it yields CASTAGGPDTQYF.

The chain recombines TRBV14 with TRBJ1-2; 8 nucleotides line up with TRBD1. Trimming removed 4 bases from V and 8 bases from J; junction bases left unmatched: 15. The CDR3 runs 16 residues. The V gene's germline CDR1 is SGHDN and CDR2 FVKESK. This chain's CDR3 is CASSLMDRVGRGGYTF. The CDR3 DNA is TGTGCCAGCAGCCTAATGGACAGGGTGGGCCGTGGGGGCTACACCTTC.

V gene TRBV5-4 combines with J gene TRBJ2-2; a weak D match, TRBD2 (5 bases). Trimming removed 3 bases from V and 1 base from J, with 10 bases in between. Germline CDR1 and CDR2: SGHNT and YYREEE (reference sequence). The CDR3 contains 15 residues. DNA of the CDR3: TGTGCCAGCAGCTCCTCCGGGAAGAACACCGGGGAGCTGTTTTTT. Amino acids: CASSSSGKNTGELFF.

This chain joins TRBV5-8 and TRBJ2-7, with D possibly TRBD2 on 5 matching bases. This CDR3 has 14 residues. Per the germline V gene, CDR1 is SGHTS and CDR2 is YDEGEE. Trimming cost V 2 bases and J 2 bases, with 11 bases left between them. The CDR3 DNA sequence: TGTGCCAGCAGCTTAATAGCGTTGCCCTACGAGCAGTACTTC. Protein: CASSLIALPYEQYF.

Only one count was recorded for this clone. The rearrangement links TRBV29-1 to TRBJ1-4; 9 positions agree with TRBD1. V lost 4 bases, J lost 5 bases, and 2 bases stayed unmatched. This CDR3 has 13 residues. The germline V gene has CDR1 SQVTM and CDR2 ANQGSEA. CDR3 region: CSVAGTGNEKLFF. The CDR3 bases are TGCAGCGTTGCTGGGACAGGGAATGAAAAACTGTTTTTT.

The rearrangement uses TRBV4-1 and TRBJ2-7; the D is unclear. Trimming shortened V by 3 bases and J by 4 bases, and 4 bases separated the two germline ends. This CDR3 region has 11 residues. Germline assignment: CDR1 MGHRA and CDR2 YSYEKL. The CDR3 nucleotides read TGCGCCAGCAGCCACAGATACGAGCAGTACTTC. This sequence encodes CASSHRYEQYF.

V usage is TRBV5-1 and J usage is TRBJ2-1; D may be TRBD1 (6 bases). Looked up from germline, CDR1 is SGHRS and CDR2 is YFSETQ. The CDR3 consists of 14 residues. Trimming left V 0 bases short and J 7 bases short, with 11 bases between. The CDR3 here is CASSLALRGNEQFF. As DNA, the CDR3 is TGCGCCAGCAGCTTGGCCCTTAGGGGGAATGAGCAGTTCTTC.

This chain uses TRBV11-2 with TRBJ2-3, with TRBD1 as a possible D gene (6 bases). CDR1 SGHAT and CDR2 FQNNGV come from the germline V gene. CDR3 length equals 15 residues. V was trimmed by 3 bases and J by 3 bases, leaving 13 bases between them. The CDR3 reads CASSLAQGMTDTQYF. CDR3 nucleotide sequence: TGTGCCAGCAGCTTGGCACAGGGTATGACAGATACGCAGTATTTT.

CDR3: CASSVRFGTGELFF. The CDR3 bases are TGTGCCAGCAGTGTAAGGTTTGGCACCGGGGAGCTGTTTTTT. The J gene is TRBJ2-2, the V gene TRBV6-4; D unclear. The CDR3 contains 14 residues. Germline loops: CDR1 MRHNA, CDR2 SNTAGT. Between the trimmed V and J ends, which lost 4 bases and 4 bases, there was a span of 10 bases.